This record concerns one T cell receptor beta chain sequence. The sample originates from a study of blood T cell repertoires in COVID-19. Only in-frame clones appear in the TCRdb table, and some are missing; sequencing was by immunoSEQ multiplex PCR. The sample consists of some 400,000 clones, around 87% of them appearing once. V was shortened by 3 bases and J by 2 bases, with 12 bases between the two germline ends. The CDR3 consists of 15 residues. The germline V gene has CDR1 SEHNR and CDR2 FQNEAQ (reference sequence). The sequenced sample consisted of peripheral blood. The V and J genes are TRBV7-9 and TRBJ2-3, with unresolved D. The sequence came from a woman in her 30s with COVID-19, enrolled during active disease. CDR3 sequence (DNA): TGTGCCAGCAGCTTTAGCACAACCATCACAGATACGCAGTATTTT. This codes for CASSFSTTITDTQYF.